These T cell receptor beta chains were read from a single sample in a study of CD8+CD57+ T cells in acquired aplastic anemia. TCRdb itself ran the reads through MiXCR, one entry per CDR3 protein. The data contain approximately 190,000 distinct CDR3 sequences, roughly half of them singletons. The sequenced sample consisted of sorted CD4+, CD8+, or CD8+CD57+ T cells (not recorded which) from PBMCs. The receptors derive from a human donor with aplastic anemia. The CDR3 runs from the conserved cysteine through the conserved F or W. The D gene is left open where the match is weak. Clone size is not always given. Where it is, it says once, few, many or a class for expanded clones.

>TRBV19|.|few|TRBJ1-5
CASSMIGADNQPQHF
TGTGCCAGTAGTATGATTGGGGCCGACAATCAGCCCCAGCATTTT
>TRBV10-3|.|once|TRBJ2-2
CAIRPQGCANTGELFF
TGTGCCATCAGGCCCCAGGGCTGTGCGAACACCGGGGAGCTGTTTTTT
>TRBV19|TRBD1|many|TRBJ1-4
CASTGQEAPLNEKLFF
TGTGCCAGTACCGGACAGGAAGCGCCACTCAATGAAAAACTGTTTTTT
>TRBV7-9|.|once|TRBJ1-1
CASSLAGGFF
TGTGCCAGCAGCTTAGCAGGCGGTTTCTTT
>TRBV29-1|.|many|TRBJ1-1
CSVDGRVGTEAFF
TGCAGCGTTGATGGCAGGGTCGGCACTGAAGCTTTCTTT
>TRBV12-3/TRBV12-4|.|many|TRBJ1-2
CASSLSRGGYTF
TGTGCCAGCAGTTTAAGCCGCGGTGGCTACACCTTC
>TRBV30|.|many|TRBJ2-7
CAWGVDEQYF
TGTGCCTGGGGCGTGGACGAGCAGTACTTC
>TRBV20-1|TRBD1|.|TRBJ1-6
CSAISGTGRNSPLHF
TGCAGTGCTATATCAGGGACAGGGAGAAATTCACCCCTCCACTTT
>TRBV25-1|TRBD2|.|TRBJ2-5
CASSERLAGGEGTQYF
TGTGCCAGCAGTGAGAGGCTAGCGGGAGGAGAAGGGACCCAGTACTTC
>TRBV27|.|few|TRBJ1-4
CASSVRSGGHRSIEKLFF
TGTGCCAGCAGTGTCCGCTCGGGGGGACACCGAAGTATTGAAAAACTGTTTTTT
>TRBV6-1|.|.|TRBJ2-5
CAGPPQAGETQYF
TGTGCCGGGCCCCCGCAGGCCGGGGAGACCCAGTACTTC
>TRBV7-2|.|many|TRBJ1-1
CASTKRMNTEAFF
TGTGCCAGCACCAAAAGAATGAACACTGAAGCTTTCTTT
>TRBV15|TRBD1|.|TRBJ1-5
CATSERTGDNQPQHF
TGTGCCACCAGCGAAAGGACAGGGGACAATCAGCCCCAGCATTTT
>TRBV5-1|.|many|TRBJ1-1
CASSWDLGAEAFF
TGCGCCAGCAGTTGGGACCTCGGGGCTGAAGCTTTCTTT
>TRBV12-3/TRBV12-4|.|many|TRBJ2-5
CASSWTYPETQYF
TGTGCCAGCAGTTGGACTTACCCGGAGACCCAGTACTTC
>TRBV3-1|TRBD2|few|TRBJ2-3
CASSRSSGITDTQYF
TGTGCCAGCAGCCGCTCTAGCGGGATCACAGATACGCAGTATTTT
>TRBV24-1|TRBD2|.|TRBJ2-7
CATSASGRASWYEQYF
TGTGCCACCAGTGCTAGCGGGAGGGCCAGCTGGTACGAGCAGTACTTC
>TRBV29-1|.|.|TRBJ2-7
CSVKAGVTYEQYF
TGCAGCGTTAAGGCAGGGGTGACCTACGAGCAGTACTTC
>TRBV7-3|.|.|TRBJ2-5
CASSPDPGETQYF
TGTGCCAGCAGCCCAGATCCGGGGGAGACCCAGTACTTC
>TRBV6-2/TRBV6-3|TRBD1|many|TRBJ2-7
CASSYETGNRDEQYF
TGTGCCAGCAGCTACGAGACAGGGAATAGGGACGAGCAGTACTTC
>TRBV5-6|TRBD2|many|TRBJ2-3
CASSRGRDTQYF
TGTGCCAGCAGCCGCGGGAGAGATACGCAGTATTTT
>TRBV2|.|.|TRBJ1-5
CASRTEDNQPQHF
TGTGCCAGTCGGACAGAGGACAATCAGCCCCAGCATTTT
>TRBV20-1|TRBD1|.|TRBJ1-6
CSADTGVFDNSPLHF
TGCAGTGCTGATACAGGGGTTTTTGATAATTCACCCCTCCACTTT
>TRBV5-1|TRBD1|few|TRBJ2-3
CASSLVWGQGARDTQYF
TGCGCCAGCAGCTTGGTATGGGGGCAGGGGGCAAGGGATACGCAGTATTTT
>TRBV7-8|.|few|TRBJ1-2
CASSPSLDTYGYTF
TGTGCCAGCAGCCCCTCACTCGATACCTATGGCTACACCTTC
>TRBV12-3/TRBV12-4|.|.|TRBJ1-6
CASSWGAGSPLHF
TGTGCCAGCAGTTGGGGCGCGGGTTCACCCCTCCACTTT
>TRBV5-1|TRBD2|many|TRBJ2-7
CASSPLVGTSGPEQYF
TGCGCCAGCAGTCCACTGGTGGGGACTAGCGGGCCCGAGCAGTACTTC
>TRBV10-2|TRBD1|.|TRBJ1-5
CASRAGTGGHNQPQHF
TGCGCCAGCAGGGCCGGGACAGGGGGCCACAATCAGCCCCAGCATTTT
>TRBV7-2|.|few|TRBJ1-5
CASSLGPGSNQPQHF
TGTGCCAGCAGCTTAGGACCAGGTAGCAATCAGCCCCAGCATTTT
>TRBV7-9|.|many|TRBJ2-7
CASSLGQGLHEQYF
TGTGCCAGCAGCTTAGGGCAGGGGTTACACGAGCAGTACTTC
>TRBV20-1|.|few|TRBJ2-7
CSATLRGEAQYF
TGCAGTGCTACCCTCAGGGGGGAGGCGCAGTACTTC
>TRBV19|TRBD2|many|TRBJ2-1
CASGRLADYNEQFF
TGTGCCTCGGGCCGACTAGCGGACTACAATGAGCAGTTCTTC
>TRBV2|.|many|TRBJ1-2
CASIKDSYGYTF
TGTGCCAGCATAAAGGACAGCTATGGCTACACCTTC
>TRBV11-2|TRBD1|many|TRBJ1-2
CASSLDRVNGYTF
TGTGCCAGCAGCTTGGACAGGGTAAATGGCTACACCTTC
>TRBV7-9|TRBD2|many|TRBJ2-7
CASSSSGTPYEQYF
TGTGCCAGCAGTTCTAGCGGCACCCCCTACGAGCAGTACTTC
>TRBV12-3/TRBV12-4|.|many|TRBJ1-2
CASSYRAMGGYTF
TGTGCCAGCAGTTACAGGGCGATGGGGGGCTACACCTTC
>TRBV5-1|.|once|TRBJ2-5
CASTLDRETQYF
TGCGCCAGCACTCTAGACAGGGAGACCCAGTACTTC
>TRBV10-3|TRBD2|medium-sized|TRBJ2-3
CAIFSGRGPTDTQYF
TGTGCCATTTTTAGCGGGAGGGGGCCCACAGATACGCAGTATTTT
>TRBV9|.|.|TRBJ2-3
CASSVLGGTDTQYF
TGTGCCAGCAGCGTACTAGGAGGCACAGATACGCAGTATTTT
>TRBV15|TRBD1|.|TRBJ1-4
CATQQGAIGKLFF
TGTGCCACCCAACAGGGGGCGATCGGAAAACTGTTTTTT
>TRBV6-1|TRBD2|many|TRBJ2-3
CASSRGGGRTDTQYF
TGTGCCAGCAGCCGGGGGGGGGGACGCACAGATACGCAGTATTTT
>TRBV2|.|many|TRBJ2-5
CASSDRTQETQYF
TGTGCCAGCAGCGACAGAACCCAAGAGACCCAGTACTTC
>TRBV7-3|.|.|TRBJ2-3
CASSLGWGDTQYF
TGTGCCAGCAGCTTAGGGTGGGGAGATACGCAGTATTTT
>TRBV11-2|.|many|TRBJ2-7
CASSPRDRLLTYEQYF
TGTGCCAGCAGCCCCCGAGACAGGCTCTTGACCTACGAGCAGTACTTC
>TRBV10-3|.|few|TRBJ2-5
CAISEEGAETQYF
TGTGCCATCAGTGAGGAGGGAGCAGAGACCCAGTACTTC
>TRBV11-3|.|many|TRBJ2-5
CASSLSPGRTQYF
TGTGCCAGCAGCTTATCACCGGGAAGGACCCAGTACTTC
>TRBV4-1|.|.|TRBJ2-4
CASSQEPVRTQILAKNIQYF
TGCGCCAGCAGCCAAGAGCCAGTTCGGACTCAGATATTAGCCAAAAACATTCAGTACTTC
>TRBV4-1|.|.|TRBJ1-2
CASSQVPLGASGYTF
TGCGCCAGCAGCCAAGTGCCATTGGGGGCCAGTGGCTACACCTTC
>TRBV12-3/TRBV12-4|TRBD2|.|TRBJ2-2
CASSLAMGLAGGPNTGELFF
TGTGCCAGCAGTTTAGCTATGGGACTAGCGGGAGGCCCGAACACCGGGGAGCTGTTTTTT
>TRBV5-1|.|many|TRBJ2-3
CASSLQGTDTQYF
TGCGCCAGCAGCTTACAGGGTACAGATACGCAGTATTTT